The 7 T cell receptor beta chains below all came from one sample that was sequenced in a study of T cell responses to AZD1222 COVID-19 vaccine. Sequencing was performed with immunoSEQ multiplex PCR; in TCRdb, only in-frame clones are kept and a portion is missing. The sample records tens of thousands of clones, about 84% being singletons. The sequenced sample was peripheral blood, obtained on day 0 of AZD1222 vaccination. The receptor source for this set is an adult in good health.

The chain joins TRBV3-1 (or the pseudogene TRBV3-2) to TRBJ2-2; 11 nucleotides align to TRBD1. This CDR3 is built from 16 residues. After removal of 4 bases from V and 6 bases from J, the junction contained 7 bases not matched to a gene. Germline-derived CDR1 and CDR2 are LGHDT and YNNKEL (reference sequence). The CDR3 here is CASSPRDRGAAGELFF. In nucleotides, the CDR3 is TGTGCCAGCAGCCCCCGGGACAGGGGGGCGGCCGGGGAGCTGTTTTTT.

In this sample, this clone turned up once. V gene TRBV11-2 combines with J gene TRBJ1-2; maybe TRBD1 (5 bases). CDR3 length: 14 amino acids. The V gene lost 0 bases and the J gene lost 8 bases, with 13 bases spanning the gap. CDR1 and CDR2 (germline): SGHAT, FQNNGV. CDR3 DNA sequence: TGTGCCAGCAGCTTAGAGCCAGGGCCCCTCGGCTACACCTTC. Its protein is CASSLEPGPLGYTF.

J is TRBJ2-7 and V is TRBV6-5; possibly TRBD2 for D (6 bases). The CDR3 loop spans 13 amino acids. V shed 5 bases and J shed 6 bases, with 14 bases lying between them. Germline assignment: CDR1 MNHEY and CDR2 SVGAGI. The CDR3 DNA reads as TGTGCCAGCAGTCCTCTCGGGGGAGCCGAGCAGTACTTC. This gives the protein CASSPLGGAEQYF.

The genes are TRBV6-1 and TRBJ2-7; 10 bases match TRBD2. This CDR3 is built from 15 residues. Germline-derived CDR1 and CDR2 are MNHNS and SASEGT. Losses at the gene ends were 3 bases for V and 2 bases for J; bases not matched to a gene: 4. The CDR3 region is CASSDPLAGPYEQYF. The CDR3 DNA follows: TGTGCCAGCAGTGACCCACTAGCGGGGCCCTACGAGCAGTACTTC.

The table lists this clone with a count of one. V usage is TRBV28 and J usage is TRBJ2-7; 8 bases agree with TRBD1. Germline V gene data show CDR1 as MDHEN and CDR2 as SYDVKM. There are 15 residues in the CDR3. Trimming removed 6 bases from V and 1 base from J; junction bases left unmatched: 8. CDR3 protein: CASRTGQGPSYEQYF. CDR3 nucleotides: TGTGCCAGCAGGACCGGACAGGGACCTTCCTACGAGCAGTACTTC.

The CDR3 reads CASSEDKGYGYTF. The CDR3 DNA follows: TGTGCCAGCAGTGAGGACAAGGGCTATGGCTACACCTTC. The chain recombines TRBV2 with TRBJ1-2, with a possible D match to TRBD1 (5 bases). CDR1 SNHLY and CDR2 FYNNEI come from the germline V gene. This CDR3 spans 13 amino acids. V lost 3 bases and J 4 bases, leaving 9 bases between the germline ends. The full variable domain, completed using reference TRBV2 and TRBJ1-2, is EPEVTQTPSHQVTQMGQEVILRCVPISNHLYFYWYRQILGQKVEFLVSFYNNEISEKSEIFDDQFSVERPDGSNFTLKIRSTKLEDSAMYFCASSEDKGYGYTFGSGTRLTVV.

The CDR3 DNA follows: TGTGCCAGCTCACCACCTATAGCCTACAATGAGCAGTTCTTC. Amino acids: CASSPPIAYNEQFF. The chain is built from TRBV18 and TRBJ2-1; D is ambiguous. CDR3 length equals 14 residues. Germline V lookup: CDR1 KGHSH, CDR2 LQKENI. The germline V and J ends were trimmed by 0 bases and 2 bases, with 5 bases remaining between them.